The 5 T cell receptor beta chains below all came from one sample that was sequenced in a study of shared clonotypes between healthy human individuals. The table came from immunoSEQ multiplex PCR; TCRdb's copy has only in-frame clones and leaves some out. The repertoire includes around 2.5 million clones, over 85% of them detected once, and about 0.38% sits in the top ten. The sample was naive CD4+ T cells from PBMCs. The subset was: CD45RA+ positively selected. The receptors come from a man aged 18 to 29 in good health. Some clones in this sample may be carry-over from other donors' samples.

The chain has TRBV11-2 and TRBJ1-3; tentative D call: TRBD1 (6 bases). The CDR3 has 16 residues. Between the trimmed V and J ends, which lost 3 bases and 0 bases, there was a span of 12 bases. CDR1 is SGHAT, CDR2 FQNNGV, per germline. Here the CDR3 reads CASSFFGQRSGNTIYF. CDR3 sequence (DNA): TGTGCCAGCAGCTTTTTTGGACAGCGCTCTGGAAACACCATATATTTT.

The gene calls are TRBV5-1 and TRBJ2-2; D perhaps matches TRBD1 (6 bases). The CDR3 is made up of 15 amino acids. V lost 4 bases and J lost 5, with 15 bases in between. In germline, CDR1 is SGHRS, CDR2 YFSETQ. Written as DNA, the CDR3 is TGCGCCAGCAGCACGCCAGGGGTGCGGACCGGGGAGCTGTTTTTT. This gives the protein CASSTPGVRTGELFF.

The chain has TRBV15 and TRBJ2-3, with D unresolved. CDR3 length: 14 amino acids. CDR1 LNHNV and CDR2 YYDKDF come from the germline V gene (reference sequence). Trimming cost V 8 bases and J 5 bases, with 17 bases left between them. The DNA for the CDR3 is TGTGCCACCGCCGTTTTGGTGGCAGGAGATACGCAGTATTTT. It codes for CATAVLVAGDTQYF.

The chain carries TRBV5-1 and TRBJ2-7; TRBD2 matches 8 bases. This CDR3 contains 16 residues. Trimming at V came to 1 base and at J to 0 bases, leaving 6 bases not matched to a gene. Germline V gene sequence: CDR1 SGHRS, CDR2 YFSETQ. The CDR3 DNA reads as TGCGCCAGCAGCTTGACCGGGACTAGAGCCTCCTACGAGCAGTACTTC. This translates into CASSLTGTRASYEQYF.

The rearrangement joins TRBV7-2 to TRBJ1-1, with D uncertain. This CDR3 is built from 12 residues. From germline, CDR1 is SGHTA and CDR2 FQGNSA. Deletions cut 11 bases from V and 7 bases from J, with 17 bases between. The DNA for the CDR3 is TGTGCCTCCTCCGGGTCAGGCCTTGAAGCTTTCTTT. Its protein is CASSGSGLEAFF.